The present T cell receptor (beta chain) was sequenced within a study of cytomegalovirus exposure and HLA in healthy donors. Study observations and caveats: Prior analysis indicated that the majority of TCR beta V segments exhibited productivity approximately 87% or approximately 30% of the time. A later analysis appeared to link common viral pathogens to several of the most significant clusters. According to the study, approximately 150 TCR beta chains were cytomegalovirus-associated.

CDR1 and CDR2 from the germline V gene are KGHSH and LQKENI. Trimming at V came to 5 bases and at J to 4 bases, leaving 3 bases not matched to a gene. CDR3 length equals 14 residues. Amplification used 60 Vbeta primers and 13 Jbeta primers. This table comes from immunoSEQ multiplex PCR, and its TCRdb copy is limited to in-frame clones, with some not included. Of around 140,000 clones listed, 70% to 80% are singletons. Comments on this clone: Its antigen is not identified.

The sequencing sample was made of PBMCs. This chain joins TRBV18 and TRBJ2-1; 9 bases are a match to TRBD1. The sequence was obtained from a female donor in good health and CMV-seronegative. CDR3 loop: CASSSGTGYNEQFF. The CDR3 DNA is TGTGCCAGCTCATCCGGGACAGGGTACAATGAGCAGTTCTTC.